This paragraph covers one T cell receptor (beta chain) sequence. What it recognizes is unknown. Germline loops: CDR1 MNHEY, CDR2 SVGAGI. The CDR3 consists of 15 residues. V gave up 4 bases and J gave up 7 bases; unmatched junction bases: 5. This entry comes from a study of T cells in Graves' hyperthyroidism and ophthalmopathy. Stability of Graves' hyperthyroidism was defined as absent ophthalmopathy progression within 18 months. Uncontrolled infections, other autoimmune diseases, pregnancy or lactation led to exclusion of patients. RNA transcripts gave rise to amplified TCR beta CDR3 regions. Using the HTBI primer set, a first-round RT-PCR was run on the TCR CDR3. A single record per CDR3 protein comes from TCRdb applying MiXCR to the multiplex PCR reads. This table holds 500,000 to 750,000 distinct CDR3 sequences, under 60% found once. Overall study findings and caveats: Ophthalmopathy, as predicted by the model, came a median roughly 6.8 months after the prediction.

Sequencing was carried out using peripheral blood or thyroid tissue (not recorded which). The sequence derives from a woman under 30 with Graves' hyperthyroidism. The rearrangement links TRBV6-5 to TRBJ2-2; TRBD2 matches at 11 bases. CDR3 sequence: CASSLLAGANGELFF. DNA of the CDR3: TGTGCCAGCAGTTTACTAGCGGGAGCCAACGGGGAGCTGTTTTTT.